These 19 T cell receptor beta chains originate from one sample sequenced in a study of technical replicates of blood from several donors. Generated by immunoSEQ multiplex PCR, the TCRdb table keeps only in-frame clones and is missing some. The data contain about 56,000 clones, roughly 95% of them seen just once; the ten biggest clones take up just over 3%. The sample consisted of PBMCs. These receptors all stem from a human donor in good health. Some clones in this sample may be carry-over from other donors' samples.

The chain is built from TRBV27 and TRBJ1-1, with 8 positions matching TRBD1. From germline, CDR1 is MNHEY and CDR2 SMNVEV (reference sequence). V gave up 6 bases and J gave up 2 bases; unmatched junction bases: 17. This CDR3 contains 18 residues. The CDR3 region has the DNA TGTGCCAGCAGCCAAATCGGGCGAGACAGGGGACCTAACACTGAAGCTTTCTTT. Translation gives CASSQIGRDRGPNTEAFF.

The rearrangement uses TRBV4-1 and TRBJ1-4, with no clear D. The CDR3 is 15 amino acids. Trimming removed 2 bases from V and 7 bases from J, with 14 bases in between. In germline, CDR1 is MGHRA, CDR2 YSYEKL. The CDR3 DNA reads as TGCGCCAGCAGCCAATGGGCGGACGGAGGTGAAAAACTGTTTTTT. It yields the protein CASSQWADGGEKLFF.

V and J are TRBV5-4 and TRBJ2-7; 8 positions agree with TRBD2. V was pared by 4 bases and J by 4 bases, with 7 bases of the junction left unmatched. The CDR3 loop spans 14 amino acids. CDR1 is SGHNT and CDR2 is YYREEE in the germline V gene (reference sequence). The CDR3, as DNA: TGTGCCAGCAGCGTCCTAGCGGGTATTTACGAGCAGTACTTC. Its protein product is CASSVLAGIYEQYF.

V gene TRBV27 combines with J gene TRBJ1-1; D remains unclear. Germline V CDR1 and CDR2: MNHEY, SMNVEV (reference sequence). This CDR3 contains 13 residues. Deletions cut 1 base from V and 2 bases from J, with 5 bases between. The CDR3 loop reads CASSLLVNTEAFF. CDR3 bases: TGTGCCAGCAGTTTATTAGTCAACACTGAAGCTTTCTTT.

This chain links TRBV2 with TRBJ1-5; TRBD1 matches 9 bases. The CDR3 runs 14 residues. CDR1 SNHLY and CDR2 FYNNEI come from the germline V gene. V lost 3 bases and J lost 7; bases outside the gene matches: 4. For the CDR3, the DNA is TGTGCCAGCAGTGACACAGGGGGCGTGCAGCCCCAGCATTTT. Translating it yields CASSDTGGVQPQHF.

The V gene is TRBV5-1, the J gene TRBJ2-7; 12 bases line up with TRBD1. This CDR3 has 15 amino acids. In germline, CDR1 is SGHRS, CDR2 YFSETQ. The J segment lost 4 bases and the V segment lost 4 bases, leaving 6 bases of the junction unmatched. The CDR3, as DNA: TGCGCCAGCAGCCCAGGGACAGGGGGCCGGTACGAGCAGTACTTC. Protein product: CASSPGTGGRYEQYF.

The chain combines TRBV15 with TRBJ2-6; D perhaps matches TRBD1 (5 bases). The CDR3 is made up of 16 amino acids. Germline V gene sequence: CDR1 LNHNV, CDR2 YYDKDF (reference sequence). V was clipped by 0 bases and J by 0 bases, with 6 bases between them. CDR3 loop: CATSRDGASGANVLTF. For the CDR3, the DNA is TGTGCCACCAGCAGAGATGGGGCCTCTGGGGCCAACGTCCTGACTTTC.

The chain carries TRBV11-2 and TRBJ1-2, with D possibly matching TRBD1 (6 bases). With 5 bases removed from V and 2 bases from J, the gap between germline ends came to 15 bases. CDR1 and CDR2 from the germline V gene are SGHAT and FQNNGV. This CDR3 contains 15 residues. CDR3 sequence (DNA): TGTGCCAGCAGCACACTCAGGGGTACAAACTATGGCTACACCTTC. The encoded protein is CASSTLRGTNYGYTF.

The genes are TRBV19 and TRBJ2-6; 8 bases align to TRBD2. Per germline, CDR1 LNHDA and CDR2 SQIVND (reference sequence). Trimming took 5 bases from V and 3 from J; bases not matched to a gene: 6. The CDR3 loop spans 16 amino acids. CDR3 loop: CASSQRGGFGANVLTF. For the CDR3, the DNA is TGTGCCAGTAGTCAACGGGGGGGGTTTGGGGCCAACGTCCTGACTTTC.

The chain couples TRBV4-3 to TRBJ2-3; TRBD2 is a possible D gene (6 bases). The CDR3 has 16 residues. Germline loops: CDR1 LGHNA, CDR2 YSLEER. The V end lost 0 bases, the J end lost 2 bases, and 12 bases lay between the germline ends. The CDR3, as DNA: TGCGCCAGCAGCCAAGAGAGGGGACTTGTCACAGATACGCAGTATTTT. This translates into CASSQERGLVTDTQYF.

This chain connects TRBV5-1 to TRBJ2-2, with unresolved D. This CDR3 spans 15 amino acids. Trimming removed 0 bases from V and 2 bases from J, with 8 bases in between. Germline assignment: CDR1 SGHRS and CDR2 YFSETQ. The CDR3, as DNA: TGCGCCAGCAGCTTGGGAACAGCCAACACCGGGGAGCTGTTTTTT. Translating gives CASSLGTANTGELFF.

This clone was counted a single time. The CDR3 region is CASSYGGVALEKLFF. CDR3 in DNA: TGTGCCAGCAGTTACGGAGGGGTAGCGTTGGAAAAACTGTTTTTT. V gene TRBV6-5 combines with J gene TRBJ1-4; D may be TRBD1 (5 bases). There are 15 residues in the CDR3. Trimming took 2 bases from V and 8 from J, leaving 15 bases between them. Germline assignment: CDR1 MNHEY and CDR2 SVGAGI.

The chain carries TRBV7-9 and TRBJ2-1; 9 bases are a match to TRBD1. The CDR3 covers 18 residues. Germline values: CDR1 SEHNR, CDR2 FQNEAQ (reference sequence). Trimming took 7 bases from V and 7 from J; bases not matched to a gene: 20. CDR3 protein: CASTLPGQGRPRRNEQFF. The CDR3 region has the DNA TGTGCCAGCACCCTCCCGGGACAGGGCCGCCCGAGGAGGAATGAGCAGTTCTTC.

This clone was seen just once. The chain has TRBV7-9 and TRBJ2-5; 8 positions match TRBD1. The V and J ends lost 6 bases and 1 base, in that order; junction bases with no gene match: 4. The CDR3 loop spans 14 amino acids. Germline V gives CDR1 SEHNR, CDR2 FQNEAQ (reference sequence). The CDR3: CASSTGQGQETQYF. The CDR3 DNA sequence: TGTGCCAGCAGTACCGGACAGGGCCAAGAGACCCAGTACTTC.

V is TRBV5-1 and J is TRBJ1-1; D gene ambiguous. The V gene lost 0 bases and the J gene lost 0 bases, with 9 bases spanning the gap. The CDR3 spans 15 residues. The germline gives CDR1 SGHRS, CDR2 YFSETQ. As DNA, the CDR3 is TGCGCCAGCAGCTTGGGACCGGGTCTGAACACTGAAGCTTTCTTT. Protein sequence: CASSLGPGLNTEAFF. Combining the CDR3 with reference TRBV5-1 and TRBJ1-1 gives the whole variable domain KAGVTQTPRYLIKTRGQQVTLSCSPISGHRSVSWYQQTPGQGLQFLFEYFSETQRNKGNFPGRFSGRQFSNSRSEMNVSTLELGDSALYLCASSLGPGLNTEAFFGQGTRLTVV.

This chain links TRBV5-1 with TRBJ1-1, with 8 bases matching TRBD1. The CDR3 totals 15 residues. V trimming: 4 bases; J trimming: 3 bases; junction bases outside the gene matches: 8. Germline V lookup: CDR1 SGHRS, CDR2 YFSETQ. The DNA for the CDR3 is TGCGCCAGCAGCACCACAGGGGGGACCTACACTGAAGCTTTCTTT. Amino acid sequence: CASSTTGGTYTEAFF. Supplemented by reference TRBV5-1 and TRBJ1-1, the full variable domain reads KAGVTQTPRYLIKTRGQQVTLSCSPISGHRSVSWYQQTPGQGLQFLFEYFSETQRNKGNFPGRFSGRQFSNSRSEMNVSTLELGDSALYLCASSTTGGTYTEAFFGQGTRLTVV.

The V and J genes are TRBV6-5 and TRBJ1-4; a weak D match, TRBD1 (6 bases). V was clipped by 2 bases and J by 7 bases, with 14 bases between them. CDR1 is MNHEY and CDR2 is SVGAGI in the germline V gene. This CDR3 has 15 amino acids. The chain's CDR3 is CASSYTTGLGEKLFF. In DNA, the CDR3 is TGTGCCAGCAGTTACACGACAGGCCTGGGTGAAAAACTGTTTTTT.

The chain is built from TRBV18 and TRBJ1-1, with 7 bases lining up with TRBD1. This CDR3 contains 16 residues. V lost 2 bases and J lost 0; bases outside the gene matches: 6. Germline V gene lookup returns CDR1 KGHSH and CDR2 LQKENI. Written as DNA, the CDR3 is TGTGCCAGCTCACCAAACAGGGGCTTAATGAACACTGAAGCTTTCTTT. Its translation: CASSPNRGLMNTEAFF.

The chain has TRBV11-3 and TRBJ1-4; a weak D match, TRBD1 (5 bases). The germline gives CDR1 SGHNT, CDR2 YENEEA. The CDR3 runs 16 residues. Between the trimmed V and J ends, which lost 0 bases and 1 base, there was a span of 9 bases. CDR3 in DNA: TGTGCCAGCAGCTTAGATCACGGGGGAACTAATGAAAAACTGTTTTTT. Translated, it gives CASSLDHGGTNEKLFF.